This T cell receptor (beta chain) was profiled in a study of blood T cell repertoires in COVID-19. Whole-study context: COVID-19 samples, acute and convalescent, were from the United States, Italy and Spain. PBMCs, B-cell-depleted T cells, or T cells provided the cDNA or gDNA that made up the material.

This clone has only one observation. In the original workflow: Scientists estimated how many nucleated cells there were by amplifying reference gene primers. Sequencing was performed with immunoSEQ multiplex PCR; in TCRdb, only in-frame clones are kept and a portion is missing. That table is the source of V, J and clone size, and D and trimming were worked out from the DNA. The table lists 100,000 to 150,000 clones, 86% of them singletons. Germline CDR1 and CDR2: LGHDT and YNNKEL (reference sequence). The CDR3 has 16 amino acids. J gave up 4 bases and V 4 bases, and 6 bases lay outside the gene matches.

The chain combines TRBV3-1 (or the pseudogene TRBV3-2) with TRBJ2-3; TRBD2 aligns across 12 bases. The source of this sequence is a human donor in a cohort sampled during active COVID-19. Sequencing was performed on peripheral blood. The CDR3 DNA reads TGTGCCAGCAGCCGGAGACTAGCGGGAGCCCCAGATACGCAGTATTTT. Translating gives CASSRRLAGAPDTQYF.